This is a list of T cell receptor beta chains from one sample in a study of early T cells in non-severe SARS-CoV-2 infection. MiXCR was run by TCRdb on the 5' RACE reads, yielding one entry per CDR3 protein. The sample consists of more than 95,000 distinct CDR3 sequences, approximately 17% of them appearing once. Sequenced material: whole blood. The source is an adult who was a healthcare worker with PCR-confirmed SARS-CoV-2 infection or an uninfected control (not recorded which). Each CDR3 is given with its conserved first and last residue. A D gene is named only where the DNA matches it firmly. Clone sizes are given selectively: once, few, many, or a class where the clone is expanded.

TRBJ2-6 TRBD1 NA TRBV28 TGTGCCAGCAGCACAGGGGCCCGGTTTGCTTTC CASSTGARFAF
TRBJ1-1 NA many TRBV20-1 TGCAGTGCTAGAGCTTTCCTCAACGGGGACACTGAAGCTTTCTTT CSARAFLNGDTEAFF
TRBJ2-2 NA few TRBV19 TGTGCCAGTAGTATTACGGGGAAATTGAGAACCGGGGAGCTGTTTTTT CASSITGKLRTGELFF
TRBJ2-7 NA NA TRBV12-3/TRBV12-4 TGTGCCAGCAGTATGTCCGGGACTGTCACCTACGAGCAGTACTTC CASSMSGTVTYEQYF
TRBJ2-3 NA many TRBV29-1 TGCAGCGTTGAAGAAGCCCCCCACGTCGGGGATACGCAGTATTTT CSVEEAPHVGDTQYF
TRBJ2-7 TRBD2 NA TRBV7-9 TGTGCCAGCAGCCCCCTTCACCGGCCCAGCGGGAGGGTCTACGAGCAGTACTTC CASSPLHRPSGRVYEQYF
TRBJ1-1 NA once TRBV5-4 TGTGCCAGCAGCCTCTTCGACAGGCCGAACACTGAAGCTTTCTTT CASSLFDRPNTEAFF
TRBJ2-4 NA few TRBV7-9 TGTGCCAGCAGCTTAGAGGGTAATAGGAAGGCCAAAAACATTCAGTACTTC CASSLEGNRKAKNIQYF
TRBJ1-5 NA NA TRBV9 TGTGCCAGCAGCGCGACAGGCTATAGCAATCAGCCCCAGCATTTT CASSATGYSNQPQHF
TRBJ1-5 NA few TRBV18 TGTGCCAGCTCATCCGACCGGGATCAGCCCCAGCATTTT CASSSDRDQPQHF
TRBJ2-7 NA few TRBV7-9 TGTGCCAGCAGCTCTCGGGCCGGCTACGAGCAGTACTTC CASSSRAGYEQYF
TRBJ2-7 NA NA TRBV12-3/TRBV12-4 TGTGCCAGCAGTCCAGACAGGCTTCACGAGCAGTACTTC CASSPDRLHEQYF
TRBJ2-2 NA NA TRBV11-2 TGTGCCAGCAGCTTATATTCGGACGGAGAGCTGTTTTTT CASSLYSDGELFF
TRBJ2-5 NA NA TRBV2 TGTGCCAGCAGTGAGGATGAGTGGGGGCGGGAGACCCAGTACTTC CASSEDEWGRETQYF
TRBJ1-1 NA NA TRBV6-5 TGTGCCAGCAGTTACCAGATCCTGGGGAACACTGAAGCTTTCTTT CASSYQILGNTEAFF
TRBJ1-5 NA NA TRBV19 TGTGCCAGTAGTGCGGGGTGGGGCACTAAGGGCAATCAGCCCCAGCATTTT CASSAGWGTKGNQPQHF
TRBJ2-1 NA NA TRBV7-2 TGTGCCAGCAGCTTCTTTAGCGGCCCCGGCAATGAGCAGTTCTTC CASSFFSGPGNEQFF
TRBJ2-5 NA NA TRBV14 TGTGCCAGCAGCCAAGTGTGGGGGTTGGAGACCCAGTACTTC CASSQVWGLETQYF
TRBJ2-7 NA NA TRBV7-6 TGTGCCAGCAGCACCTCCCACACGAACAACTACGAGCAGTACTTC CASSTSHTNNYEQYF
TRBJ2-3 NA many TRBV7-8 TGTGCCAGCAGCTTAGGGGCGGACAGTCGAACAGATACGCAGTATTTT CASSLGADSRTDTQYF
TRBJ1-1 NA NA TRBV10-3 TGTGCCATCAGCAGAGTGAACACTGAAGCTTTCTTT CAISRVNTEAFF
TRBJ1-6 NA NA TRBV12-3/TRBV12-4 TGTGCCAGCACCCAAGGCCCCCCAAGGATAGGGTCACCCCTCCACTTT CASTQGPPRIGSPLHF
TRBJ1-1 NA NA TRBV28 TGTGCCAGCATCAAGGACAGCTATCAAGAAGCTTTCTTT CASIKDSYQEAFF
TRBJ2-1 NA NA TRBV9 TGTGCCAGCAGCGTAGCTTTGGGGGTACCCTACAATGAGCAGTTCTTC CASSVALGVPYNEQFF
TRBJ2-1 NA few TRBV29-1 TGCAGCGTTGCGGCTTACAATGAGCAGTTCTTC CSVAAYNEQFF
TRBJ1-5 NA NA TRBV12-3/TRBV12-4 TGTGCCAGCAGTTTAGTTACCATTCCGGGACCCACGTATTTT CASSLVTIPGPTYF
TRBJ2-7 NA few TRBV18 TGTGCCAGCTCACCCATATCGGAGTACGAGCAGTACTTC CASSPISEYEQYF
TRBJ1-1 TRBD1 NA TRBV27 TGTGCCAGCAGTCACAGGGGTATGGGCACTGAAGCTTTCTTT CASSHRGMGTEAFF
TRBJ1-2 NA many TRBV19 TGTGCCAGTAGTATCCAACAGGGTCGCTATGGCTACACCTTC CASSIQQGRYGYTF
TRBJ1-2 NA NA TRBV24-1 TGTGCCACCAGGAAAGGGGACGGATATGGCTACACCTTC CATRKGDGYGYTF
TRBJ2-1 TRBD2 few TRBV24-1 TGTGCCACCAGTGACTACCCTAGCGGGGGCGCCTACAATGAGCAGTTCTTC CATSDYPSGGAYNEQFF
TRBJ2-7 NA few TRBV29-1 TGCAGCGTCACCCCTATCTCCTACGAGCAGTACTTC CSVTPISYEQYF
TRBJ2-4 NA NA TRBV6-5 TGTGCCAGCAGAAATTTCGGAACGATGGACATTCAGTACTTC CASRNFGTMDIQYF
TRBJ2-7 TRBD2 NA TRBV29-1 TGCAGCGTCTGGACTAGCGGTGCCTACGAGCAGTACTTC CSVWTSGAYEQYF
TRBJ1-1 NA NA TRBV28 TGTGCCAGCACGGGCAGGCCGAACACTGAAGCTTTCTTT CASTGRPNTEAFF
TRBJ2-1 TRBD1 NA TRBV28 TGTGCCAGCAGGCCCGGGACAGCTGACAATGAGCAGTTCTTC CASRPGTADNEQFF
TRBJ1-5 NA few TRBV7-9 TGTGCCAGCAGCTTAGGTGCGGGGGGGCATCAGCCCCAGCATTTT CASSLGAGGHQPQHF
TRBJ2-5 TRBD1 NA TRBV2 TGTGCCAGTGGACAGGGGGGGCAAGAGACCCAGTACTTC CASGQGGQETQYF
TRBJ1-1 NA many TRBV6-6 TGTGCCAGCAGTTCCGGGACCACTGAAGCTTTCTTT CASSSGTTEAFF
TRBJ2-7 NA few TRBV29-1 TGCAGCGTTGAAGGGGAGACTTCCTACGAGCAGTACTTC CSVEGETSYEQYF
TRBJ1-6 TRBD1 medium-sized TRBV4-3 TGCGCCAGCAGCCAAGCAGCACAGGGACAGGATGATAATTCACCCCTCCACTTT CASSQAAQGQDDNSPLHF
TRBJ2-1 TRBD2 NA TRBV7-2 TGTGCCAGCCAAACTAGCGGGAAAGATGAGCAGTTCTTC CASQTSGKDEQFF
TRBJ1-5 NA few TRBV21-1 TGTGCCAGCAGCGGGACGGATGTTAGCAATCAGCCCCAGCATTTT CASSGTDVSNQPQHF
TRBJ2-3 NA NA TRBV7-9 TGTGCCAGCGTCGTTGCGGGCGCCTACACAGATACGCAGTATTTT CASVVAGAYTDTQYF
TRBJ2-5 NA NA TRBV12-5 TGTGCTAGTGGTTTGGTCGCACAAGAGACCCAGTACTTC CASGLVAQETQYF
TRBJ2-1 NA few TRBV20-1 TGCAGTGCACGCCCCCCGGGGAAAGGGATCAGTGAGCAGTTCTTC CSARPPGKGISEQFF
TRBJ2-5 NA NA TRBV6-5 TGTGCCAGCAGCCCGACGTCGGCCGGTAGTGGGGGATACCATGAGACCCAGTACTTC CASSPTSAGSGGYHETQYF
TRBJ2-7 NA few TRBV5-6 TGTGCCAGCAGCTTCGTGCTAACTCTTACTTACGAGCAGTACTTC CASSFVLTLTYEQYF